The 32 T cell receptor beta chains reported below all come from one sample, sequenced in a study of Ad26.COV2.S vaccination and SARS-CoV-2 variants. Method: immunoSEQ multiplex PCR; TCRdb's copy keeps in-frame clones and lacks some. Of over 250,000 clones listed, 80% to 90% are singletons. The treatment here: about 20 received Ad26.COV2.S at low or high dose, single or two shots; a few received placebo; per-sample allocation not given. Specimens were obtained on day 63 following the first vaccine or placebo injection. Source: peripheral blood, taken in a trial of Ad26.COV2.S vaccine versus placebo. These receptors originate from a person between 18 and 65 years old who received the Ad26.COV2.S COVID-19 vaccine or a placebo.

The chain is built from TRBV6-2 or TRBV6-3 and TRBJ2-7; D is ambiguous. Trimming removed 0 bases from V and 7 bases from J, with 13 bases in between. Germline V gene sequence: CDR1 MNHEY, CDR2 SVGEGT. There are 14 residues in the CDR3. This chain's CDR3 is CASSYSIMRLEQYF. The CDR3 DNA sequence: TGTGCCAGCAGTTACTCGATAATGAGGTTGGAGCAGTACTTC.

The chain joins TRBV7-2 to TRBJ1-3; 7 nucleotides line up with TRBD1. Germline assignment: CDR1 SGHTA and CDR2 FQGNSA. This CDR3 has 15 residues. Trimming took 6 bases from V and 0 from J; bases not matched to a gene: 5. This CDR3 is CASRRDSNSGNTIYF. The CDR3 DNA sequence: TGTGCCAGCAGACGGGACAGTAACTCTGGAAACACCATATATTTT.

V is TRBV5-1 and J is TRBJ2-6, with unresolved D. CDR3 length: 17 residues. The ends were cut back, 0 bases at V and 1 base at J, with 11 bases in the middle. Germline assignment: CDR1 SGHRS and CDR2 YFSETQ. Here the CDR3 DNA reads TGCGCCAGCAGCTTGGGGGTTCCGGGTTCTGGGGCCAACGTCCTGACTTTC. Translating it yields CASSLGVPGSGANVLTF. The full variable domain, its missing parts supplied by reference TRBV5-1 and TRBJ2-6, is KAGVTQTPRYLIKTRGQQVTLSCSPISGHRSVSWYQQTPGQGLQFLFEYFSETQRNKGNFPGRFSGRQFSNSRSEMNVSTLELGDSALYLCASSLGVPGSGANVLTFGAGSRLTVL.

This rearrangement joins TRBV2 to TRBJ2-7, with TRBD2 matching 7 bases. Trimming removed 7 bases from V and 1 base from J; junction bases left unmatched: 7. CDR1 is SNHLY, CDR2 FYNNEI, per germline. CDR3 size: 14 residues. CDR3 region: CASIRDYPSYEQYF. CDR3 bases: TGTGCCAGCATCCGGGACTACCCTTCCTACGAGCAGTACTTC.

The rearrangement uses TRBV30 and TRBJ2-7; D gene ambiguous. The germline gives CDR1 GTSNPN, CDR2 SVGIG (reference sequence). V was trimmed by 2 bases and J by 0 bases, leaving 5 bases between them. CDR3 length equals 12 residues. The CDR3 nucleotides read TGTGCCTGGAGTTCCAGCTCCTACGAGCAGTACTTC. It translates to CAWSSSSYEQYF.

The chain joins TRBV9 to TRBJ2-2, with 8 bases fitting TRBD2. Per the germline V gene, CDR1 is SGDLS and CDR2 is YYNGEE. Germline trimming cut 2 bases from V and 5 bases from J; bases unmatched to any gene: 5. This CDR3 spans 15 amino acids. The CDR3 coding sequence is TGTGCCAGCAGCGTCGCGGGGGGAGGGACCGGGGAGCTGTTTTTT. Its protein product is CASSVAGGGTGELFF. The whole variable domain, filled in from reference TRBV9 and TRBJ2-2, reads DSGVTQTPKHLITATGQRVTLRCSPRSGDLSVYWYQQSLDQGLQFLIQYYNGEERAKGNILERFSAQQFPDLHSELNLSSLELGDSALYFCASSVAGGGTGELFFGEGSRLTVL.

This chain joins TRBV5-1 and TRBJ2-7; the D gene is possibly TRBD2 (6 bases). Trimming removed 0 bases at V and 3 bases at J, with 13 bases between. The length of the CDR3 is 15 residues. Germline V gene lookup returns CDR1 SGHRS and CDR2 YFSETQ. Here the CDR3 DNA reads TGCGCCAGCAGCTTGGACTCGGGAGCCAGCTACGAGCAGTACTTC. Residues: CASSLDSGASYEQYF. The variable domain in full, with the rest retrieved from reference TRBV5-1 and TRBJ2-7, is KAGVTQTPRYLIKTRGQQVTLSCSPISGHRSVSWYQQTPGQGLQFLFEYFSETQRNKGNFPGRFSGRQFSNSRSEMNVSTLELGDSALYLCASSLDSGASYEQYFGPGTRLTVT.

The chain joins TRBV12-3 or TRBV12-4 to TRBJ1-1; D unclear. The CDR3 length is 11 residues. V shed 7 bases and J shed 10 bases, with 13 bases lying between them. The CDR3 DNA sequence: TGTGCCAGCATCCCGATGTCGGGAGCTTTCTTT. It yields the protein CASIPMSGAFF.

The chain recombines TRBV2 with TRBJ1-5; TRBD1 matches at 12 bases. From germline, CDR1 is SNHLY and CDR2 FYNNEI. The CDR3 is made up of 14 amino acids. J lost 6 bases, V lost 6 bases, and 3 bases had no gene match. The CDR3 loop is CASSGTGGVQPQHF. CDR3 DNA: TGTGCCAGCAGCGGGACAGGGGGCGTTCAGCCCCAGCATTTT. The variable domain in full, completed from reference TRBV2 and TRBJ1-5, reads EPEVTQTPSHQVTQMGQEVILRCVPISNHLYFYWYRQILGQKVEFLVSFYNNEISEKSEIFDDQFSVERPDGSNFTLKIRSTKLEDSAMYFCASSGTGGVQPQHFGDGTRLSIL.

This chain uses TRBV6-5 with TRBJ2-5; D might be TRBD1 or TRBD2, each matching 5 bases. This CDR3 has 14 amino acids. Germline loops: CDR1 MNHEY, CDR2 SVGAGI. The ends were cut back, 6 bases at V and 1 base at J, with 12 bases in the middle. CDR3 sequence (DNA): TGTGCCAGCAGCGTCGGGACGATCCAAGAGACCCAGTACTTC. Translated, it gives CASSVGTIQETQYF.

The chain combines TRBV2 with TRBJ2-3; 9 bases map to TRBD2. The germline V gene encodes CDR1 SNHLY and CDR2 FYNNEI. Trimming removed 1 base from V and 7 bases from J; junction bases left unmatched: 9. CDR3 length equals 16 residues. CDR3 nucleotide sequence: TGTGCCAGCAGTGAAGTATCGCGGGGGGGCCTACATACGCAGTATTTT. This translates into CASSEVSRGGLHTQYF.

To note about this clone: Other DNA sequences of this sample code for an identical CDR3. The chain's CDR3 is CASSLGMNTEAFF. CDR3 nucleotide sequence: TGCGCCAGCAGCCTCGGGATGAACACTGAAGCTTTCTTT. The J gene is TRBJ1-1, the V gene TRBV5-1; no reliable D call. Trimming cost V 4 bases and J 0 bases, with 7 bases left between them. The CDR3 extends over 13 amino acids. The germline V gene has CDR1 SGHRS and CDR2 YFSETQ. The variable domain in full, with the rest retrieved from reference TRBV5-1 and TRBJ1-1, is KAGVTQTPRYLIKTRGQQVTLSCSPISGHRSVSWYQQTPGQGLQFLFEYFSETQRNKGNFPGRFSGRQFSNSRSEMNVSTLELGDSALYLCASSLGMNTEAFFGQGTRLTVV.

The gene calls are TRBV5-6 and TRBJ1-1, with 10 positions matching TRBD1. Germline V CDR1 and CDR2: SGHDT, YYEEEE. Trimming removed 0 bases from V and 5 bases from J; junction bases left unmatched: 10. CDR3 length equals 17 residues. Written as DNA, the CDR3 is TGTGCCAGCAGCTTGGACTGGGGGACAGGGGTCGTGACTGAAGCTTTCTTT. Its translation: CASSLDWGTGVVTEAFF.

This chain links TRBV28 with TRBJ2-7; possibly TRBD1 for D (6 bases). Deletions cut 5 bases from V and 3 bases from J, with 17 bases between. CDR3 length: 15 amino acids. Germline loops: CDR1 MDHEN, CDR2 SYDVKM. The CDR3 reads CASSPPAQGHYEQYF. The CDR3 nucleotides are TGTGCCAGCAGTCCACCCGCTCAGGGGCACTACGAGCAGTACTTC. The full variable domain, rest sourced from reference TRBV28 and TRBJ2-7, is DVKVTQSSRYLVKRTGEKVFLECVQDMDHENMFWYRQDPGLGLRLIYFSYDVKMKEKGDIPEGYSVSREKKERFSLILESASTNQTSMYLCASSPPAQGHYEQYFGPGTRLTVT.

This clone was seen only a few times. This sequence joins TRBV4-3 and TRBJ2-7; TRBD2 matches at 9 bases. V was pared by 0 bases and J by 5 bases, with 8 bases of the junction left unmatched. Germline V gives CDR1 LGHNA, CDR2 YSLEER. This CDR3 spans 16 amino acids. Here the CDR3 DNA reads TGCGCCAGCAGCCAAGATAGGCGGGGGGGCCTCAACGAGCAGTACTTC. Protein product: CASSQDRRGGLNEQYF.

This clone occurred once. The chain is built from TRBV27 and TRBJ1-2; 8 bases agree with TRBD1. Germline V gives CDR1 MNHEY, CDR2 SMNVEV (reference sequence). This CDR3 contains 14 residues. V was clipped by 5 bases and J by 5 bases; unmatched bases: 7. The CDR3 sequence: CASSQGAREYGYTF. CDR3 nucleotides: TGTGCCAGCAGTCAGGGGGCGCGGGAATATGGCTACACCTTC.

This clone was recorded once. The rearrangement joins TRBV18 to TRBJ2-5, with 11 nucleotides matching TRBD2. Germline trimming cut 3 bases from V and 2 bases from J; bases unmatched to any gene: 2. Germline CDR1 KGHSH, CDR2 LQKENI. The CDR3 is 15 residues long. This CDR3 reads CASSPGLAEQETQYF. CDR3 nucleotides: TGTGCCAGCTCACCGGGACTAGCGGAGCAAGAGACCCAGTACTTC.

The chain combines TRBV19 with TRBJ2-1; 8 bases fit TRBD2. The CDR3 contains 14 residues. CDR1 and CDR2 from the germline V gene are LNHDA and SQIVND (reference sequence). V was clipped by 5 bases and J by 4 bases; unmatched bases: 4. In nucleotides, the CDR3 is TGTGCCAGTAGTGTAATAGCGGGGTACAATGAGCAGTTCTTC. It encodes CASSVIAGYNEQFF. The variable domain in full, completed from reference TRBV19 and TRBJ2-1, reads DGGITQSPKYLFRKEGQNVTLSCEQNLNHDAMYWYRQDPGQGLRLIYYSQIVNDFQKGDIAEGYSVSREKKESFPLTVTSAQKNPTAFYLCASSVIAGYNEQFFGPGTRLTVL.

V and J are TRBV11-2 and TRBJ2-1, with 9 nucleotides matching TRBD2. The V and J ends lost 5 bases and 8 bases, in that order; junction bases with no gene match: 7. The CDR3 has 14 residues. Germline V CDR1 and CDR2: SGHAT, FQNNGV. CDR3 residues: CASSPSGRSDEQFF. The CDR3 nucleotides read TGTGCCAGCAGCCCCAGCGGGAGGTCCGATGAGCAGTTCTTC.

The genes are TRBV5-1 and TRBJ1-1; maybe TRBD1 (5 bases). The CDR3 runs 14 residues. Trimming removed 1 base from V and 0 bases from J, with 7 bases in between. The germline CDR1 and CDR2 sequences are SGHRS and YFSETQ. CDR3 sequence reads: CASSLLGLNTEAFF. The CDR3 coding sequence is TGCGCCAGCAGCTTGTTGGGGCTGAACACTGAAGCTTTCTTT. Full variable domain (missing parts from reference TRBV5-1 and TRBJ1-1): KAGVTQTPRYLIKTRGQQVTLSCSPISGHRSVSWYQQTPGQGLQFLFEYFSETQRNKGNFPGRFSGRQFSNSRSEMNVSTLELGDSALYLCASSLLGLNTEAFFGQGTRLTVV.

V is TRBV4-1 and J is TRBJ2-2; D gene ambiguous. This CDR3 region has 15 residues. V was trimmed by 1 base and J by 0 bases, leaving 6 bases between them. Germline CDR1 and CDR2: MGHRA and YSYEKL. CDR3 sequence: CASSQGLANTGELFF. The DNA for the CDR3 is TGCGCCAGCAGCCAAGGTTTAGCGAACACCGGGGAGCTGTTTTTT.

This clone was counted many times. This chain joins TRBV9 and TRBJ2-7, with 9 bases identical to TRBD2. The germline V gene has CDR1 SGDLS and CDR2 YYNGEE. Unmatched junction bases numbered 5, after V lost 2 bases and J lost 5 bases. The CDR3 has 14 amino acids. This CDR3 is CASSVSGSSNEQYF. CDR3 bases: TGTGCCAGCAGCGTTAGCGGGAGTTCTAACGAGCAGTACTTC.

The rearrangement joins TRBV6-5 to TRBJ1-3; a weak D match, TRBD1 (5 bases). The CDR3 runs 13 residues. The V gene's germline CDR1 is MNHEY and CDR2 SVGAGI. Trimming cost V 11 bases and J 7 bases, with 18 bases left between them. The CDR3 loop is CAATGTRGNTIYF. The CDR3 DNA reads TGTGCCGCCACCGGGACGAGGGGTAACACCATATATTTT.

The chain is built from TRBV7-9 and TRBJ1-1, with D tentatively TRBD1 (6 bases). Germline V gene lookup returns CDR1 SEHNR and CDR2 FQNEAQ (reference sequence). V was pared by 8 bases and J by 0 bases, with 22 bases between. The CDR3 consists of 17 residues. The CDR3 coding sequence is TGTGCCAGCTCCCTGGGTGGAGGAGGACAGATGAACACTGAAGCTTTCTTT. Translated, it gives CASSLGGGGQMNTEAFF.

This clone was counted once. The chain recombines TRBV11-2 with TRBJ2-3; D unclear. The length of the CDR3 is 12 residues. Per the germline V gene, CDR1 is SGHAT and CDR2 is FQNNGV. V shed 5 bases and J shed 1 base, with 4 bases lying between them. Written as DNA, the CDR3 is TGTGCCAGCAGCACCCGCACAGATACGCAGTATTTT. This sequence encodes CASSTRTDTQYF.

This rearrangement joins TRBV6-5 to TRBJ2-7, with 13 bases identical to TRBD2. Per germline, CDR1 MNHEY and CDR2 SVGAGI. Trimming at V came to 10 bases and at J to 7 bases, leaving 13 bases not matched to a gene. CDR3 size: 15 residues. The CDR3 here is CATTTSGRYPREQYF. The DNA for the CDR3 is TGTGCCACGACGACTAGCGGGAGGTACCCCCGGGAGCAGTACTTC.

The chain links TRBV29-1 to TRBJ1-2; the match to TRBD1 covers 10 bases. The CDR3 runs to 14 residues. With 7 bases clipped from V and 4 bases from J, the junction kept 9 bases outside the gene matches. Germline-derived CDR1 and CDR2 are SQVTM and ANQGSEA. The CDR3 region is CSAGPTGGSYGYTF. The DNA of the CDR3 is TGCAGCGCGGGTCCGACAGGGGGCAGCTATGGCTACACCTTC.

Concerning this clone itself: Other DNA sequences in this specimen translate into the identical CDR3. The rearrangement links TRBV5-1 to TRBJ1-3, with D maybe TRBD1 (5 bases). Looked up from germline, CDR1 is SGHRS and CDR2 is YFSETQ. The CDR3 covers 14 residues. Trimming pared 0 bases from V and 4 bases from J, leaving 8 bases between. CDR3 region: CASSLAGIGNTIYF. The CDR3 DNA is TGCGCCAGCAGCTTGGCAGGGATCGGAAACACCATATATTTT. Based on the CDR3 plus reference TRBV5-1 and TRBJ1-3, the full variable domain is KAGVTQTPRYLIKTRGQQVTLSCSPISGHRSVSWYQQTPGQGLQFLFEYFSETQRNKGNFPGRFSGRQFSNSRSEMNVSTLELGDSALYLCASSLAGIGNTIYFGEGSWLTVV.

This clone came up a few times. The chain recombines TRBV19 with TRBJ2-7; 11 bases line up with TRBD1. CDR3 length: 13 residues. CDR1 is LNHDA and CDR2 is SQIVND in the germline V gene (reference sequence). With 4 bases clipped from V and 6 bases from J, the junction kept 2 bases outside the gene matches. The CDR3 loop reads CASSRTGGSEQYF. Here the CDR3 DNA reads TGTGCCAGTAGTAGGACAGGGGGCAGCGAGCAGTACTTC.

The CDR3 sequence: CASSQVAVPHNEQFF. CDR3 nucleotides: TGCGCCAGCAGCCAAGTAGCGGTACCCCACAATGAGCAGTTCTTC. The gene calls are TRBV4-3 and TRBJ2-1, with D possibly matching TRBD2 (6 bases). This CDR3 is 15 amino acids long. Trimming took off 1 base at V and 5 bases at J, with 12 bases between the two ends. In germline, CDR1 is LGHNA, CDR2 YSLEER.

The chain recombines TRBV2 with TRBJ2-6, with no clear D. CDR1 is SNHLY and CDR2 is FYNNEI in the germline V gene. Trimming took off 3 bases at V and 0 bases at J, with 12 bases between the two ends. CDR3 size: 17 residues. CDR3 region: CASSDPGSISGANVLTF. In DNA, the CDR3 is TGTGCCAGCAGTGATCCCGGGTCGATCTCTGGGGCCAACGTCCTGACTTTC.

The chain couples TRBV11-3 to TRBJ1-1; D call uncertain. Germline-derived CDR1 and CDR2 are SGHNT and YENEEA. This CDR3 comprises 13 residues. V lost 2 bases to trimming and J lost 4 bases, with 8 bases between them. The CDR3 protein is CASSLRSGTEAFF. The CDR3 nucleotides read TGTGCCAGCAGCTTAAGGTCGGGCACTGAAGCTTTCTTT.